This TCR beta chain is drawn from a study of blood T cell repertoires in COVID-19 (TCRdb year 2020). Some background on the complete study: Samples from collaborators originated in the United States, Italy and Spain and spanned both the acute and convalescent phases of COVID-19. The material from the prospective study consisted of cDNA or gDNA derived from T cells, B-cell-depleted T cells, or PBMCs. Subjects who had been exposed to COVID-19, were actively infected with it, or had recovered from it provided the deeply sampled blood TCRbeta repertoires that made up the dataset. The repertoires were released in a freely available public database meant as a resource for research on the immune response to SARS-CoV-2. Samples were obtained from the ongoing ImmuneRACE study (first 160 participants) and from about 1,300 subjects provided by 6 global collaborators. Sample metadata almost always included a de-identified subject ID, COVID-19 status, age in years and sex. Where available, HLA class I and class II types were obtained from metadata supplied by the sample provider rather than from assay-based typing.

The immunoSEQ Assay, a bias-controlled multiplex PCR, was used to amplify TCRbeta CDR3 regions from genomic DNA. In the paper's pipeline: Within the assay, amplification of reference gene primers was used to estimate how many nucleated cells each sample contained. To quantify the absolute abundance of each unique TCRbeta CDR3 rearrangement, sequence reads were collapsed and filtered. For each sample, productive Simpson clonality was calculated as the square root of Simpson's diversity index across productive rearrangements. The immuneACCESS repertoire file appears here via TCRdb, limited to in-frame rearrangements. These files lack a portion of the clones; in checked studies, under half of the deficit traces to unresolved V genes, and the cause of the others is not known. For V, J and clone size, that table is used; D and trimming come from the DNA. The sample profile shows about 220,000 clones; 75% to 85% of them were found once. Approximately 2.3% of the sample is in the top ten clones.

Concerning this clone itself: It lacks a known antigen. No clone much larger than this one lies a single base away; base qualities are absent.

One collaborating source in Seattle enrolled patients while the patients were actively infected and followed the patients over time throughout the course of disease. Whole blood was collected in K2EDTA tubes by collaborating institutions according to the institutions' own protocols. Collaborator samples were shipped for TCRbeta analysis as frozen whole blood, isolated PBMCs, or DNA extracted from either sample type. Summary of the overall study and its limitations: How much clinical and demographic metadata was included differed by source and by participant, and the metadata was provided uncurated.

Material for sequencing was peripheral blood. The sequence was collected from a woman aged 70-85 years with COVID-19, enrolled during active disease.

The DNA sequence is TGTGCCAGCAGCCGAGATTACAATCAGCCCCAGCATTTT. Translated, it gives CASSRDYNQPQHF. The chain uses TRBV14 and TRBJ1-5; the D segment cannot be called with confidence. CDR1 is given as SGHDN and CDR2 as FVKESK, both from the germline V gene. The CDR3 measures 13 amino acids from cysteine to phenylalanine. This entry keeps only the CDR3 DNA: 39 bases, framed from base 1. Between the V and J ends, shortened by 4 bases and 3 bases respectively, the junction contains 7 bases.